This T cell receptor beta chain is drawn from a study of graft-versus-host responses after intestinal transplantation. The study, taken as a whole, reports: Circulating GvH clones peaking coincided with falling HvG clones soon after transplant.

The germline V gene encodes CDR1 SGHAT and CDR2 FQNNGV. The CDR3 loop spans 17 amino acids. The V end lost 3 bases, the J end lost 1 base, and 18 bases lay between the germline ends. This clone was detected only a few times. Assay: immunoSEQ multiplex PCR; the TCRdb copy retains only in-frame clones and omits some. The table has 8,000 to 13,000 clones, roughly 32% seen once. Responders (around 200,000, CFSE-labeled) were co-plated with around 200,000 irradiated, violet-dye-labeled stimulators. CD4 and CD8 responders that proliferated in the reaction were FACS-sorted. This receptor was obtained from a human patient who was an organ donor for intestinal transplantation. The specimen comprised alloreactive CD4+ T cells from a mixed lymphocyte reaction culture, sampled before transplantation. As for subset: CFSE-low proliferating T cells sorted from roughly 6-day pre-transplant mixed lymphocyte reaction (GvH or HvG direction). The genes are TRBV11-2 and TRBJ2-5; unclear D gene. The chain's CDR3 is CASSFPLAGTPQETQYF. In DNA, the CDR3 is TGTGCCAGCAGCTTCCCACTCGCAGGCACCCCCCAAGAGACCCAGTACTTC.